A single sample is the source of the 30 T cell receptor beta chains below, sequenced in a study of blood T cell repertoires in COVID-19. The table came from immunoSEQ multiplex PCR; TCRdb's copy has only in-frame clones and leaves some out. This sample yields approximately 170,000 clones, of which 90% are seen a single time; roughly a sixth belongs to the top ten. The sequencing sample was made of peripheral blood. These receptors came from a man aged 55 to 70 with active or convalescent COVID-19.

The rearrangement links TRBV12-3 or TRBV12-4 to TRBJ2-1; no definite D call. The length of the CDR3 is 13 residues. V gave up 7 bases and J gave up 2 bases, with 9 bases separating them. The CDR3 nucleotides read TGTGCCAGCACCCCTCCCCCCTACAATGAGCAGTTCTTC. This codes for CASTPPPYNEQFF.

The rearrangement links TRBV18 to TRBJ1-5; possible D gene TRBD1, 5 bases. Germline V lookup: CDR1 KGHSH, CDR2 LQKENI. The CDR3 is 15 amino acids. The V and J ends lost 2 bases and 7 bases respectively, with 15 bases between them. The CDR3 sequence: CASSPGSGREQPQHF. CDR3 bases: TGTGCCAGCTCACCAGGATCGGGCAGGGAACAGCCCCAGCATTTT. The full variable domain, completed using reference TRBV18 and TRBJ1-5, is NAGVMQNPRHLVRRRGQEARLRCSPMKGHSHVYWYRQLPEEGLKFMVYLQKENIIDESGMPKERFSAEFPKEGPSILRIQQVVRGDSAAYFCASSPGSGREQPQHFGDGTRLSIL.

The DNA of the CDR3 is TGTGCCAGCAGCTTGGCCCGGGACACTGAAGCTTTCTTT. Translating gives CASSLARDTEAFF. This chain joins TRBV5-8 and TRBJ1-1; D not resolved. The CDR3 runs 13 residues. Trimming cost V 0 bases and J 3 bases, with 6 bases left between them. CDR1 and CDR2 from the germline V gene are SGHTS and YDEGEE. The variable domain in full, completed from reference TRBV5-8 and TRBJ1-1, reads EAGVTQSPTHLIKTRGQQATLRCSPISGHTSVYWYQQALGLGLQFLLWYDEGEERNRGNFPPRFSGRQFPNYSSELNVNALELEDSALYLCASSLARDTEAFFGQGTRLTVV.

In this sample, this clone turned up once. The chain links TRBV12-1 to TRBJ2-7; TRBD1, as called in the table, went unchecked against the DNA. TRBV12-1 is termed a pseudogene. The CDR3 is 16 amino acids. DNA of the CDR3: TGTGCCAGCAACCTTTCGACAGGCGGCAAAGAATACGAGCAGTACTTC. Amino acid sequence: CASNLSTGGKEYEQYF.

This sequence joins TRBV10-3 and TRBJ2-7; tentative D call: TRBD1 (6 bases). The CDR3 extends over 13 amino acids. V lost 6 bases, J lost 3 bases, and 12 bases lay in between. From germline, CDR1 is ENHRY and CDR2 SYGVKD. CDR3 protein: CAIRQGEDYEQYF. DNA for the CDR3: TGTGCCATCAGACAGGGCGAGGACTACGAGCAGTACTTC.

The chain employs TRBV28 and TRBJ2-7; TRBD1 aligns across 8 bases. Germline CDR1 reads MDHEN; CDR2 reads SYDVKM. CDR3 length equals 13 residues. Unmatched junction bases numbered 5, after V lost 6 bases and J lost 4 bases. The CDR3 reads CASRNRGVYEQYF. The CDR3 DNA follows: TGTGCCAGCAGGAACAGGGGGGTATACGAGCAGTACTTC.

V and J are TRBV30 and TRBJ2-7, with D perhaps TRBD1 (6 bases). Trimming took off 3 bases at V and 2 bases at J, with 17 bases between the two ends. Germline V CDR1 and CDR2: GTSNPN, SVGIG (reference sequence). The CDR3 is 15 residues long. The CDR3 region has the DNA TGTGCCTGGAGCCCCACCGGACAGCTAACCTACGAGCAGTACTTC. Its translation is CAWSPTGQLTYEQYF.

The CDR3 DNA follows: TGTGCCAGCAGTCCGGGTTTCAGGGGGGACAATCAGCCCCAGCATTTT. It translates to CASSPGFRGDNQPQHF. The chain couples TRBV6-6 to TRBJ1-5; 7 nucleotides match TRBD1. V lost 5 bases and J lost 3; bases outside the gene matches: 10. The CDR3 spans 16 residues. Looked up from germline, CDR1 is MNHNY and CDR2 is SVGAGI (reference sequence).

The gene calls are TRBV5-4 and TRBJ2-7; 11 bases fit TRBD1. Trimming at V came to 2 bases and at J to 4 bases, leaving 2 bases not matched to a gene. The CDR3 is 14 residues long. The germline V gene has CDR1 SGHNT and CDR2 YYREEE (reference sequence). The CDR3, as DNA: TGTGCCAGCAGCTTCGGGACAGGGGGTTACGAGCAGTACTTC. The encoded protein is CASSFGTGGYEQYF.

The chain uses TRBV10-3 and TRBJ2-7; D is perhaps TRBD2 (5 bases). The germline CDR1 and CDR2 sequences are ENHRY and SYGVKD. The V end lost 2 bases, the J end lost 6 bases, and 23 bases lay between the germline ends. The CDR3 covers 17 residues. CDR3 in amino acids: CAISEKLGGTPSGEQYF. The DNA of the CDR3 is TGTGCCATCAGTGAGAAATTAGGAGGTACTCCGAGCGGCGAGCAGTACTTC.

V gene TRBV4-1 combines with J gene TRBJ1-2; 7 bases are shared with TRBD1. This CDR3 is 15 amino acids long. Germline lookup yields CDR1 MGHRA and CDR2 YSYEKL. With V trimmed by 2 bases and J by 0 bases, 3 bases remained unmatched. CDR3 in DNA: TGCGCCAGCAGCCAACCCGACAGGGCTAACTATGGCTACACCTTC. As protein: CASSQPDRANYGYTF.

The chain couples TRBV7-8 to TRBJ2-1; D might be TRBD2 (6 bases). V was trimmed by 2 bases and J by 6 bases, leaving 11 bases between them. The CDR3 runs to 14 residues. Germline CDR1 and CDR2: SGHVS and FQNEAQ. As DNA, the CDR3 is TGTGCCAGCAGCTTAAGCGGGCGGGGCAATGAGCAGTTCTTC. Translated, it gives CASSLSGRGNEQFF.

This clone was observed a single time. The chain combines TRBV5-8 with TRBJ2-7; D is ambiguous. The germline V gene encodes CDR1 SGHTS and CDR2 YDEGEE. The CDR3 totals 16 residues. V was shortened by 4 bases and J by 2 bases, with 19 bases between the two germline ends. CDR3 nucleotide sequence: TGTGCCAGCAGCCCGAACCCGCGACACCTCACCTACGAGCAGTACTTC. Amino acid sequence: CASSPNPRHLTYEQYF.

V usage is TRBV27 and J usage is TRBJ1-6; TRBD1 matches 7 bases. The CDR3 runs 16 residues. J lost 0 bases, V lost 5 bases, and 4 bases had no gene match. CDR1 and CDR2 from the germline V gene are MNHEY and SMNVEV (reference sequence). The CDR3, as DNA: TGTGCCAGCAGTCCGACAGGGAGCTCCTATAATTCACCCCTCCACTTT. Protein product: CASSPTGSSYNSPLHF.

The chain employs TRBV30 and TRBJ2-2; TRBD2 matches 7 bases. With V trimmed by 3 bases and J by 8 bases, 3 bases remained unmatched. This CDR3 is 12 amino acids long. Germline CDR1 reads GTSNPN; CDR2 reads SVGIG (reference sequence). The CDR3 bases are TGTGCCTGGAGCGGAGCGGGAGGGGAGCTGTTTTTT. Translated: CAWSGAGGELFF.

The gene calls are TRBV9 and TRBJ2-3; TRBD2 matches 11 bases. The V segment lost 3 bases and the J segment 4 bases; nucleotides outside the gene matches: 7. This CDR3 contains 16 residues. Germline V CDR1 and CDR2: SGDLS, YYNGEE. The CDR3 here is CASSAIGTSGSDTQYF. The CDR3 coding sequence is TGTGCCAGCAGCGCTATCGGGACTAGCGGTTCAGATACGCAGTATTTT.

The rearrangement joins TRBV10-1 to TRBJ2-1; the match to TRBD2 covers 12 bases. CDR3 size: 17 residues. The V segment lost 3 bases and the J segment 3 bases; nucleotides outside the gene matches: 6. Per germline, CDR1 WNHNN and CDR2 SYGVQD (reference sequence). For the CDR3, the DNA is TGCGCCAGCAGTGATTATGGACTAGCGGGAATCTACAATGAGCAGTTCTTC. Translation: CASSDYGLAGIYNEQFF.

As DNA, the CDR3 is TGTGCCAGCTCACAAAGAACACAGGGTACCCCATTCAATGAGCAGTTCTTC. Residues: CASSQRTQGTPFNEQFF. The chain employs TRBV18 and TRBJ2-1; perhaps TRBD1 as D (6 bases). Per the germline V gene, CDR1 is KGHSH and CDR2 is LQKENI. Trimming removed 4 bases at V and 6 bases at J, with 22 bases between. The CDR3 extends over 17 amino acids. Full variable domain (rest looked up from reference TRBV18 and TRBJ2-1): NAGVMQNPRHLVRRRGQEARLRCSPMKGHSHVYWYRQLPEEGLKFMVYLQKENIIDESGMPKERFSAEFPKEGPSILRIQQVVRGDSAAYFCASSQRTQGTPFNEQFFGPGTRLTVL.

This chain joins TRBV14 and TRBJ1-1; 8 bases match TRBD1. This CDR3 region has 16 residues. CDR1 SGHDN and CDR2 FVKESK come from the germline V gene. The V segment lost 1 base and the J segment 2 bases; nucleotides outside the gene matches: 6. In DNA, the CDR3 is TGTGCCAGCAGCCAAGGGACAGGGAGAGGCAACACTGAAGCTTTCTTT. Its translation: CASSQGTGRGNTEAFF. The full variable domain, completed using reference TRBV14 and TRBJ1-1, is EAGVTQFPSHSVIEKGQTVTLRCDPISGHDNLYWYRRVMGKEIKFLLHFVKESKQDESGMPNNRFLAERTGGTYSTLKVQPAELEDSGVYFCASSQGTGRGNTEAFFGQGTRLTVV.

This clone was counted once. J is TRBJ2-7 and V is TRBV7-8, with 9 bases fitting TRBD2. The germline V gene has CDR1 SGHVS and CDR2 FQNEAQ. The junction had 5 bases not matched to a gene; V was cut back by 3 bases and J by 2 bases. The CDR3 length is 15 residues. DNA of the CDR3: TGTGCCAGCAGCTTCAAGCGGGGGGAGCCCTACGAGCAGTACTTC. Its protein is CASSFKRGEPYEQYF.

The genes are TRBV27 and TRBJ1-5; 9 bases are shared with TRBD1. Germline loops: CDR1 MNHEY, CDR2 SMNVEV (reference sequence). The CDR3 consists of 16 residues. Germline trimming cut 5 bases from V and 0 bases from J; bases unmatched to any gene: 5. CDR3 amino acids: CASSRQGVHSNQPQHF. As DNA, the CDR3 is TGTGCCAGCAGTCGACAGGGGGTTCATAGCAATCAGCCCCAGCATTTT.

The chain couples TRBV9 to TRBJ1-1; the D is unclear. Trimming took 0 bases from V and 2 from J, leaving 8 bases between them. CDR3 length equals 14 residues. Per the germline V gene, CDR1 is SGDLS and CDR2 is YYNGEE. CDR3 sequence reads: CASSVDRGNTEAFF. CDR3 bases: TGTGCCAGCAGCGTAGATCGGGGAAACACTGAAGCTTTCTTT. Complete variable domain (other parts from reference TRBV9 and TRBJ1-1): DSGVTQTPKHLITATGQRVTLRCSPRSGDLSVYWYQQSLDQGLQFLIQYYNGEERAKGNILERFSAQQFPDLHSELNLSSLELGDSALYFCASSVDRGNTEAFFGQGTRLTVV.

The chain uses TRBV6-5 and TRBJ2-2; the D gene is possibly TRBD2 (5 bases). Trimming removed 5 bases from V and 9 bases from J, with 16 bases in between. CDR1 MNHEY and CDR2 SVGAGI come from the germline V gene. The CDR3 has 14 residues. The CDR3 nucleotides read TGTGCCAGCAGTCAATATAGGGAGTTTCGGGAGCTGTTTTTT. The encoded protein is CASSQYREFRELFF.

This chain connects TRBV19 to TRBJ1-5; 12 bases match TRBD1. The V gene's germline CDR1 is LNHDA and CDR2 SQIVND (reference sequence). The CDR3 consists of 15 residues. Trimming at V came to 8 bases and at J to 6 bases, leaving 8 bases not matched to a gene. CDR3 sequence reads: CASGLGQGAFQPQHF. CDR3 coding DNA: TGTGCCAGTGGGTTGGGACAGGGGGCTTTTCAGCCCCAGCATTTT. Full variable domain (remainder filled in from reference TRBV19 and TRBJ1-5): DGGITQSPKYLFRKEGQNVTLSCEQNLNHDAMYWYRQDPGQGLRLIYYSQIVNDFQKGDIAEGYSVSREKKESFPLTVTSAQKNPTAFYLCASGLGQGAFQPQHFGDGTRLSIL.

The chain combines TRBV19 with TRBJ1-2, with D perhaps matching TRBD1 (5 bases). The germline gives CDR1 LNHDA, CDR2 SQIVND (reference sequence). The length of the CDR3 is 14 residues. V lost 10 bases to trimming and J lost 5 bases, with 20 bases between them. The CDR3 region has the DNA TGTGCCACCCTCGTGGCAGGGAATTTTTATGGCTACACCTTC. As protein: CATLVAGNFYGYTF.

V and J are TRBV14 and TRBJ1-3; maybe TRBD1 (5 bases). Looked up from germline, CDR1 is SGHDN and CDR2 is FVKESK. The CDR3 contains 15 residues. V dropped 4 bases and J dropped 0 bases, with 10 bases sitting between them. For the CDR3, the DNA is TGTGCCAGCAGCCCGGACAACTTCTCTGGAAACACCATATATTTT. This translates into CASSPDNFSGNTIYF.

The rearrangement uses TRBV11-2 and TRBJ2-6; 7 bases are shared with TRBD1. The CDR3 contains 16 residues. J was trimmed by 0 bases and V by 5 bases; bases with no gene match: 4. The germline V gene encodes CDR1 SGHAT and CDR2 FQNNGV. The CDR3 protein is CASSHRGRSGANVLTF. The CDR3 bases are TGTGCCAGCAGCCACAGGGGACGCTCTGGGGCCAACGTCCTGACTTTC.

The J gene is TRBJ1-1, the V gene TRBV5-1; no firm D call. Germline-derived CDR1 and CDR2 are SGHRS and YFSETQ. CDR3 length: 14 amino acids. The V gene lost 6 bases and the J gene lost 0 bases, with 12 bases spanning the gap. CDR3 sequence: CASNLLSVNTEAFF. Here the CDR3 DNA reads TGCGCCAGCAATCTTCTAAGTGTGAACACTGAAGCTTTCTTT. The variable domain in full, completed from reference TRBV5-1 and TRBJ1-1, reads KAGVTQTPRYLIKTRGQQVTLSCSPISGHRSVSWYQQTPGQGLQFLFEYFSETQRNKGNFPGRFSGRQFSNSRSEMNVSTLELGDSALYLCASNLLSVNTEAFFGQGTRLTVV.

The CDR3, as DNA: TGTGCCAGCAGTGAAAGGTCAGGGGGTACCGGGGAGCTGTTTTTT. This translates into CASSERSGGTGELFF. The V and J genes are TRBV2 and TRBJ2-2; 7 bases match TRBD1. With 2 bases clipped from V and 5 bases from J, the junction kept 5 bases outside the gene matches. The germline V gene encodes CDR1 SNHLY and CDR2 FYNNEI. The CDR3 runs to 15 residues. The full variable domain, with the rest looked up from reference TRBV2 and TRBJ2-2, is EPEVTQTPSHQVTQMGQEVILRCVPISNHLYFYWYRQILGQKVEFLVSFYNNEISEKSEIFDDQFSVERPDGSNFTLKIRSTKLEDSAMYFCASSERSGGTGELFFGEGSRLTVL.

In this sample, this clone turned up once. This chain joins TRBV5-6 and TRBJ2-3; 7 bases agree with TRBD2. The trim removed 1 base at V and 4 bases at J, leaving 9 bases unmatched. Germline CDR1 and CDR2: SGHDT and YYEEEE. This CDR3 is built from 16 residues. The CDR3, as DNA: TGTGCCAGCAGCTTGTTTGCGGGAGCGGGTTCAGATACGCAGTATTTT. Its protein is CASSLFAGAGSDTQYF.